This T cell receptor beta chain derives from a study of identical twins. General study points: Surplus twin overlap in beta out-of-frame sequences was less pronounced. Fewer insertions characterized abundant cord blood beta clonotypes, whereas memory repertoires showed none.

MiXCR, run by TCRdb on the 5' RACE reads, gives a single entry per CDR3 protein. The sample includes hundreds of thousands of distinct CDR3 sequences, 5.5% to 6.5% of them seen just once. The CDR3 consists of 13 residues. Germline-derived CDR1 and CDR2 are ENHRY and SYGVKD. Trimming took off 4 bases at V and 6 bases at J, with 7 bases between the two ends. About this clonotype: What it binds is not known.

The sequence came from a man younger than 30 in good health. Sequencing was carried out using naive T cells sorted from blood. V is TRBV10-3 and J is TRBJ1-6; the D is unclear. The CDR3 here is CAISASPNSPLHF. In DNA, the CDR3 is TGTGCCATCAGTGCCTCCCCTAATTCACCCCTCCACTTT.